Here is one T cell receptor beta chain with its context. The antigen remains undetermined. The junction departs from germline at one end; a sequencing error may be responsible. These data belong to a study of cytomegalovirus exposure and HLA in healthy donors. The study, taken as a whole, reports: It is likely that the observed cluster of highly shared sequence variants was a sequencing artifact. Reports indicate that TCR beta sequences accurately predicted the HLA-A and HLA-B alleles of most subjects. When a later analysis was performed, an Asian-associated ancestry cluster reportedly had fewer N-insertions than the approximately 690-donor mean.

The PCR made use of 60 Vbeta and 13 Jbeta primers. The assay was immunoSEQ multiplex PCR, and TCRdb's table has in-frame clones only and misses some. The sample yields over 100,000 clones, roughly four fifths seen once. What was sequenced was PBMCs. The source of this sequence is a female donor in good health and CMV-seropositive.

DNA of the CDR3: TGTGCCAGCAGCTTGGGGGGGCGACGCACGGATACGCAGTATTTT. Protein sequence: CASSLGGRRTDTQYF. The V and J genes are TRBV5-4 and TRBJ2-3; maybe TRBD1 (6 bases). The CDR3 has 15 residues. Germline CDR1 and CDR2: SGHNT and YYREEE (reference sequence).